This T cell receptor beta chain was sequenced in a study of a mutant IDH1 vaccine in newly diagnosed glioma. This clone was observed a handful of times. Its matching antigen is unknown. The CDR3 has 14 amino acids. V was pared by 1 base and J by 7 bases, with 11 bases between. Per the germline V gene, CDR1 is SGHTA and CDR2 is FQGNSA. Time point noted: week 47, end of study. Every vaccination contained 300 ug of the mutant IDH1 20-mer peptide and was paired with topical imiquimod. Some clones are missing from TCRdb's copy, which holds only in-frame ones; the method was immunoSEQ multiplex PCR. The sample carries 45,000 to 65,000 clones, 65% recorded once.

This receptor was taken from a man aged 35 to 55 with glioma. Some clones in this sample may be carry-over from other donors' samples. This chain joins TRBV7-2 and TRBJ1-5, with D possibly being TRBD1 (6 bases). Sequenced material: peripheral blood mononuclear cells (PBMCs), taken from a glioma patient whose treatment included an IDH1 peptide vaccine. The CDR3 reads CASSLVRGDQPQHF. Here the CDR3 DNA reads TGTGCCAGCAGCTTAGTCAGGGGAGACCAGCCCCAGCATTTT. Variable domain in full (rest from reference TRBV7-2 and TRBJ1-5): GAGVSQSPSNKVTEKGKDVELRCDPISGHTALYWYRQSLGQGLEFLIYFQGNSAPDKSGLPSDRFSAERTGGSVSTLTIQRTQQEDSAVYLCASSLVRGDQPQHFGDGTRLSIL.